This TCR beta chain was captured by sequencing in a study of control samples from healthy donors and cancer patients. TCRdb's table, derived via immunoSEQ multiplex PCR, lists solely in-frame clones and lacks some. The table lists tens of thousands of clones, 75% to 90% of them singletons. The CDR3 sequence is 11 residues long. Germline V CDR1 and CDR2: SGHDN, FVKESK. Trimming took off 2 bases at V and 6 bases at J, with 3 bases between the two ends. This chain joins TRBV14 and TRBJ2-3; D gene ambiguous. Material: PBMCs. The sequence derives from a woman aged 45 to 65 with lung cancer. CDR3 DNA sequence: TGTGCCAGCAGCCAATGGGATACGCAGTATTTT. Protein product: CASSQWDTQYF.